Listed below are T cell receptor beta chains from one sample, sequenced in a study of response to subunit inactivated influenza vaccine. Using its own MiXCR run on the RT-PCR reads, TCRdb lists one record per CDR3 protein. The sample lists hundreds of thousands of distinct CDR3 sequences; roughly 12% were seen once. The starting material was PBMCs from blood, obtained on the day of vaccination. These receptors came from a man over 45 who received an inactivated influenza vaccine. Each CDR3 is given with its conserved first and last residue. D genes are given only for firm matches. Clone size is not always given. Where it is, it says once, few, many or a class for expanded clones.

>few|TRBJ2-1|TRBV6-5|NA
TGTGCCAGCAGTTACTTGTATCCCCCCAACAATGAGCAGTTCTTC
CASSYLYPPNNEQFF
>many|TRBJ2-3|TRBV21-1|NA
TGTGCCAGCAGCAAAAGTTGGCGGAGCACAGATACGCAGTATTTT
CASSKSWRSTDTQYF
>many|TRBJ2-1|TRBV5-1|TRBD1
TGCGCCAGCAGCTGGACCGGGACAGGGGCAAACAATGAGCAGTTCTTC
CASSWTGTGANNEQFF
>many|TRBJ2-1|TRBV6-2/TRBV6-3|NA
TGTGCCAGCAGTTACGTGGGCAATGAGCAGTTCTTC
CASSYVGNEQFF
>NA|TRBJ2-3|TRBV7-2|TRBD2
TGTGCCAGCAGCTTATTTAGCGGGAGTGGGGGAGATACGCAGTATTTT
CASSLFSGSGGDTQYF
>NA|TRBJ2-3|TRBV10-1|NA
TGCGCCAGCAGTGAGGCGAGGGGCAGCACAGATACGCAGTATTTT
CASSEARGSTDTQYF
>NA|TRBJ2-1|TRBV7-3|TRBD2
TGTGCCAGCAGCTTACGCGGGACTAGCGGGAGCGTTGAGCAGTTCTTC
CASSLRGTSGSVEQFF
>few|TRBJ1-2|TRBV29-1|NA
TGCAGCGTTGATAGCCCGACGTCAGGGGTTAACTATGGCTACACCTTC
CSVDSPTSGVNYGYTF
>many|TRBJ2-7|TRBV29-1|TRBD2
TGCAGCGTCGCGTCGTGGGATAGCGGGAGTAGGTACGAGCAGTACTTC
CSVASWDSGSRYEQYF
>NA|TRBJ2-2|TRBV29-1|NA
TGCAGCATTGAGAACGGGGGAGGTACCGGGGAGCTGTTTTTT
CSIENGGGTGELFF
>few|TRBJ2-5|TRBV7-9|NA
TGTGCCAGCAGCCGGCACGGGGCCCGAGAGACCCAGTACTTC
CASSRHGARETQYF
>NA|TRBJ2-5|TRBV6-1|TRBD1
TGTGCCAGCAGTCCAACTGACCGCGGGACAGGGACGGAGACCCAGTACTTC
CASSPTDRGTGTETQYF